This T cell receptor (beta chain) came from a study of CD4 T cells in relation to SARS-CoV-2 and coronaviruses. Study-level background: PBMCs were cultured with antigen for approximately nine days before TCR beta sequencing. The negative reference was HIV-1 Nef peptide pool or peptide-free culture.

The CDR3 contains 14 residues. Germline loops: CDR1 SGHVT, CDR2 SQSDAQ. V lost 1 base, J lost 2 bases, and 9 bases lay in between. Data came from immunoSEQ multiplex PCR; TCRdb stores just in-frame clones and leaves some out. Of 20,000 to 25,000 clones detected, 76% appear once; the ten largest clones hold around 16%. This clone was picked up one time. The antigen is not known. Before the COVID-19 pandemic, during about 2010-2018, CD4+ T cells were taken from unexposed donors. Isolation of CD4+ T cells took place after around eleven days in culture. The V and J genes are TRBV7-4 and TRBJ2-7; the D is unclear. The sequence came from a human donor in good health. Sequencing input: CD4+ T cells from PBMCs, cultured in vitro. The CDR3 DNA reads as TGTGCCAGCAGCTTAGATACAGATACCTACGAGCAGTACTTC. Its protein is CASSLDTDTYEQYF. Full variable domain (remainder filled in from reference TRBV7-4 and TRBJ2-7): GAGVSQSPRYKVAKRGRDVALRCDSISGHVTLYWYRQTLGQGSEVLTYSQSDAQRDKSGRPSGRFSAERPERSVSTLKIQRTEQGDSAVYLCASSLDTDTYEQYFGPGTRLTVT.